The source of this T cell receptor beta chain is a study of cytomegalovirus exposure and HLA in healthy donors. This clone was seen only a few times. In the PCR, 60 Vbeta and 13 Jbeta primers were used. Sequencing used immunoSEQ multiplex PCR; TCRdb keeps in-frame clones, though not all of them. The top ten hold 1.5% to 2% of the sample, which has about 200,000 clones, more than 60% seen once. With 5 bases clipped from V and 7 bases from J, the junction kept 9 bases outside the gene matches. Germline V gives CDR1 MDHEN, CDR2 SYDVKM. The CDR3 runs to 15 residues. This clonotype originated in a man aged 50 to 59 in good health and CMV-seronegative. V and J are TRBV28 and TRBJ1-3; 9 bases match TRBD1. The specimen was PBMCs. Here the CDR3 reads CASSPSGQGGNTIYF. CDR3 sequence (DNA): TGTGCCAGCAGTCCCTCGGGACAGGGAGGGAACACCATATATTTT.